This T cell receptor beta chain was sequenced for a study of cytomegalovirus exposure and HLA in healthy donors. Background on the study: Most donors, just over 80% of a few hundred genotyped, fell in the Caucasian-associated ancestry cluster. General study findings and limits: HLA alleles were associated with roughly 15,000 TCR beta sequences in a later analysis at 0.05 false discovery rate. Later work found that TCR association rates differed between HLA loci; DRB1 had the most and HLA-C the fewest.

About this clone itself: Its antigen remains unidentified.

Germline CDR1 and CDR2: GTSNPN and SVGIG (reference sequence). V was cut by 0 bases and J by 2 bases, with 9 bases left in between. The CDR3 runs 14 residues. Primers included in the PCR were 60 Vbeta and 13 Jbeta primers. Repertoires were generated with immunoSEQ multiplex PCR, while TCRdb's copy carries only in-frame clones and drops some. This table holds 160,000 or so clones. This TCR was recovered from a man aged 30 to 45 in good health and CMV-seronegative. Sequences were obtained from PBMCs. This chain uses TRBV30 with TRBJ2-3; D gene unclear. The CDR3 region has the DNA TGTGCCTGGAGTGTTGGAGCTCTCACAGATACGCAGTATTTT. Its translation is CAWSVGALTDTQYF.